A single sample is the source of the 23 T cell receptor beta chains below, sequenced in a study of cytomegalovirus exposure and HLA in healthy donors. Primers: 60 Vbeta forward and 13 Jbeta reverse. Sequencing was performed with immunoSEQ multiplex PCR; in TCRdb, only in-frame clones are kept and a portion is missing. Of 85,000 to 100,000 clones in the sample, roughly 80% were seen once. Material: PBMCs. All receptors come from a man aged 55 to 70 in good health and CMV-seropositive.

This clone was counted a single time. The chain has TRBV18 and TRBJ2-7; 10 nucleotides match TRBD2. CDR3 length: 13 amino acids. The V and J ends lost 6 bases and 3 bases, in that order; junction bases with no gene match: 2. Germline assignment: CDR1 KGHSH and CDR2 LQKENI. DNA for the CDR3: TGTGCCAGCTCGCGACTAGCGGGCTACGAGCAGTACTTC. Its translation is CASSRLAGYEQYF.

This clone was counted between two and nine times. V and J are TRBV5-4 and TRBJ2-7; 9 bases are a match to TRBD1. Trimming removed 3 bases from V and 3 bases from J; junction bases left unmatched: 4. CDR3 size: 14 residues. The germline gives CDR1 SGHNT, CDR2 YYREEE (reference sequence). The CDR3 reads CASSSGTGLYEQYF. The CDR3 DNA follows: TGTGCCAGCAGCTCTGGGACAGGGCTCTACGAGCAGTACTTC. Based on the CDR3 plus reference TRBV5-4 and TRBJ2-7, the full variable domain is ETGVTQSPTHLIKTRGQQVTLRCSSQSGHNTVSWYQQALGQGPQFIFQYYREEENGRGNFPPRFSGLQFPNYSSELNVNALELDDSALYLCASSSGTGLYEQYFGPGTRLTVT.

CDR3 loop: CASSIRDRVSEQYF. CDR3 DNA: TGTGCCAGCAGCATCCGGGACAGGGTGAGCGAGCAGTACTTC. This chain joins TRBV5-4 and TRBJ2-7; 9 bases map to TRBD1. The CDR3 covers 14 residues. Looked up from germline, CDR1 is SGHNT and CDR2 is YYREEE (reference sequence). Trimming removed 4 bases from V and 6 bases from J; junction bases left unmatched: 8.

The V gene is TRBV23-1, the J gene TRBJ1-4; 7 bases line up with TRBD1. TRBV23-1 is annotated as an ORF whose role is uncertain. Trimming at V came to 0 bases and at J to 3 bases, leaving 1 base not matched to a gene. There are 15 residues in the CDR3. The CDR3 here is CASSQSQGANEKLFF. CDR3 bases: TGCGCCAGCAGTCAATCGCAGGGGGCTAATGAAAAACTGTTTTTT.

J is TRBJ2-7 and V is TRBV9; 10 bases fit TRBD1. V dropped 0 bases and J dropped 2; count of bases not matched to a gene: 2. This CDR3 is built from 15 residues. Germline V gives CDR1 SGDLS, CDR2 YYNGEE. CDR3 amino acids: CASSVGTGGTYEQYF. The CDR3 DNA reads TGTGCCAGCAGCGTAGGGACAGGGGGAACCTACGAGCAGTACTTC.

V usage is TRBV5-1 and J usage is TRBJ2-1; TRBD2 matches at 9 bases. The CDR3 sequence is 17 residues long. Germline-derived CDR1 and CDR2 are SGHRS and YFSETQ. V dropped 4 bases and J dropped 2; count of bases not matched to a gene: 10. CDR3 coding DNA: TGCGCCAGCAGCCCTCTCAGAGCGGGGGGACCCTACAATGAGCAGTTCTTC. This encodes CASSPLRAGGPYNEQFF.

V is TRBV15 and J is TRBJ2-5; the match to TRBD1 covers 7 bases. V lost 3 bases to trimming and J lost 7 bases; unmatched junction nucleotides: 14. CDR1 and CDR2 from the germline V gene are LNHNV and YYDKDF (reference sequence). The CDR3 contains 16 residues. The CDR3 DNA is TGTGCCACCAGCAGCACTTCCGACAGGGTACAGGGGACCCAGTACTTC. This translates into CATSSTSDRVQGTQYF.

This chain connects TRBV4-1 to TRBJ1-4; D gene ambiguous. Per the germline V gene, CDR1 is MGHRA and CDR2 is YSYEKL. Trimming took off 2 bases at V and 0 bases at J, with 10 bases between the two ends. This CDR3 is 16 amino acids long. Here the CDR3 reads CASSQPTLATNEKLFF. The CDR3 nucleotides read TGCGCCAGCAGCCAACCTACTCTGGCAACTAATGAAAAACTGTTTTTT.

This chain joins TRBV18 and TRBJ2-7; D gene uncertain. The length of the CDR3 is 14 residues. Trimming took 3 bases from V and 3 from J, leaving 12 bases between them. Looked up from germline, CDR1 is KGHSH and CDR2 is LQKENI. The CDR3 DNA is TGTGCCAGCTCACCCCCCCGTATTTACTACGAGCAGTACTTC. It yields the protein CASSPPRIYYEQYF.

This chain uses TRBV6-1 with TRBJ2-5, with 8 bases fitting TRBD2. The DNA end favors TRBJ2-7, so the J call may be wrong. CDR1 and CDR2 from the germline V gene are MNHNS and SASEGT. This CDR3 is 14 amino acids long. CDR3 nucleotides: TGTGCCAGCAGTGGGGGGCTAGCGGGCTACGAGCAGTACTTC. Its protein is CASSGGLAGYEQYF.

The sample holds one count of this clone. V is TRBV4-2 and J is TRBJ2-3; 11 bases are shared with TRBD1. The V gene end was trimmed by 2 bases and the J gene end by 4 bases; junction bases not matched to a gene: 11. This CDR3 contains 18 residues. The V gene's germline CDR1 is LGHNA and CDR2 YNFKEQ. CDR3: CASSQWGTGQGGSDTQYF. CDR3 sequence (DNA): TGTGCCAGCAGCCAATGGGGGACGGGACAGGGGGGATCAGATACGCAGTATTTT.

V usage is TRBV5-1 and J usage is TRBJ2-7; TRBD1 agrees at 7 bases. With V trimmed by 4 bases and J by 1 base, 17 bases remained unmatched. The CDR3 loop spans 18 amino acids. Looked up from germline, CDR1 is SGHRS and CDR2 is YFSETQ. CDR3 region: CASSPVRTRDSPSYEQYF. The CDR3, as DNA: TGCGCCAGCAGCCCCGTTAGGACCCGGGACAGCCCATCCTACGAGCAGTACTTC.

The rearrangement uses TRBV7-9 and TRBJ2-1; 9 bases match TRBD2. The CDR3 totals 16 residues. Germline V lookup: CDR1 SEHNR, CDR2 FQNEAQ (reference sequence). V dropped 4 bases and J dropped 4; count of bases not matched to a gene: 8. The CDR3 region has the DNA TGTGCCAGCAGCTCCTTTAGCGGGGGAGCTTACAATGAGCAGTTCTTC. The encoded protein is CASSSFSGGAYNEQFF.

The chain uses TRBV18 and TRBJ1-5; maybe TRBD1 (5 bases). Germline lookup yields CDR1 KGHSH and CDR2 LQKENI. The ends were cut back, 2 bases at V and 5 bases at J, with 10 bases in the middle. The CDR3 is 14 residues long. CDR3 DNA sequence: TGTGCCAGCTCACCAGGGGGGAGGGATCAGCCCCAGCATTTT. Protein: CASSPGGRDQPQHF.

V is TRBV11-2 and J is TRBJ2-5, with 8 positions matching TRBD2. V dropped 2 bases and J dropped 4; count of bases not matched to a gene: 3. Germline CDR1 and CDR2: SGHAT and FQNNGV. The CDR3 totals 14 residues. The CDR3 bases are TGTGCCAGCAGCTTATTCCTAGCGGGAGAGACCCAGTACTTC. It specifies CASSLFLAGETQYF.

This chain joins TRBV5-1 and TRBJ1-5; 8 positions match TRBD1. CDR3 length: 16 residues. The germline V gene encodes CDR1 SGHRS and CDR2 YFSETQ. Unmatched junction bases numbered 6, after V lost 1 base and J lost 3 bases. This CDR3 is CASSLIDRGLNQPQHF. CDR3 nucleotides: TGCGCCAGCAGCTTGATCGACAGGGGACTCAATCAGCCCCAGCATTTT.

This chain links TRBV27 with TRBJ2-5, with a weak D call TRBD1 (5 bases). V was shortened by 2 bases and J by 5 bases, with 21 bases between the two germline ends. The germline V gene encodes CDR1 MNHEY and CDR2 SMNVEV (reference sequence). The CDR3 covers 17 residues. CDR3 DNA sequence: TGTGCCAGCAGTTTACAGGGTCCTCGTGTCTTCTCGGAGACCCAGTACTTC. Protein: CASSLQGPRVFSETQYF.

This chain joins TRBV4-1 and TRBJ2-7; 10 nucleotides line up with TRBD1. Germline V gene sequence: CDR1 MGHRA, CDR2 YSYEKL. The CDR3 length is 15 residues. Trimming removed 1 base from V and 6 bases from J; junction bases left unmatched: 6. CDR3 sequence (DNA): TGCGCCAGCAGCCAAGCGGGACAGGGGAGAAGCGAGCAGTACTTC. Translated: CASSQAGQGRSEQYF.

V and J are TRBV6-5 and TRBJ2-2; D unclear. The germline gives CDR1 MNHEY, CDR2 SVGAGI. This CDR3 is built from 16 residues. V lost 0 bases, J lost 4 bases, and 12 bases lay in between. The CDR3 reads CASSYSALRGTGELFF. The CDR3 bases are TGTGCCAGCAGTTACTCGGCCTTACGAGGCACCGGGGAGCTGTTTTTT.

This rearrangement joins TRBV6-1 to TRBJ1-5; tentative D call: TRBD1 (6 bases). This CDR3 spans 18 amino acids. The V and J ends lost 4 bases and 2 bases respectively, with 21 bases between them. The germline gives CDR1 MNHNS, CDR2 SASEGT. The CDR3 reads CASSVQSTGPRGNQPQHF. CDR3 DNA sequence: TGTGCCAGCAGTGTCCAATCCACAGGGCCCCGAGGCAATCAGCCCCAGCATTTT.

The V call is TRBV15, the J call TRBJ2-1, with a weak D call TRBD2 (6 bases). This CDR3 has 13 residues. Trimming removed 0 bases at V and 9 bases at J, with 9 bases between. Germline V CDR1 and CDR2: LNHNV, YYDKDF (reference sequence). The DNA of the CDR3 is TGTGCCACCAGCAGAGATCAGGGAGGTGAGCAGTTCTTC. Residues: CATSRDQGGEQFF.

This chain uses TRBV9 with TRBJ2-3, with D maybe TRBD2 (6 bases). The germline V gene encodes CDR1 SGDLS and CDR2 YYNGEE. Trimming shortened V by 5 bases and J by 3 bases, and 10 bases separated the two germline ends. The CDR3 has 13 residues. This CDR3 is CASRRSGTDTQYF. CDR3 sequence (DNA): TGTGCCAGCAGGCGCAGCGGGACAGATACGCAGTATTTT.

The chain recombines TRBV7-9 with TRBJ1-5; weak D call: TRBD1 (6 bases). This CDR3 spans 13 amino acids. Germline loops: CDR1 SEHNR, CDR2 FQNEAQ (reference sequence). Trimming left V 1 base short and J 5 bases short, with 6 bases between. CDR3 sequence: CASSLDRDQPQHF. Written as DNA, the CDR3 is TGTGCCAGCAGCTTAGACAGGGATCAGCCCCAGCATTTT.